This T cell receptor (beta chain) derives from a study of blood T cell repertoires in COVID-19. Study-level information: Both acute and convalescent COVID-19 samples were obtained from the United States, Italy and Spain.

Original data processing: Amplification of reference gene primers provided the estimated nucleated cell counts. The protocol was immunoSEQ multiplex PCR, while the TCRdb copy is restricted to in-frame clones and leaves out a portion. Clone size and the V and J calls come from that table; the DNA yielded D and trimming. The profile shows approximately 170,000 clones, less than 85% of them singletons. In germline, CDR1 is SGDLS, CDR2 YYNGEE. The CDR3 extends over 16 amino acids. V lost 0 bases to trimming and J lost 2 bases; unmatched junction nucleotides: 7. Allocation to cohorts depended on clinical history reported by the participants.

The chain carries TRBV9 and TRBJ2-5; 7 bases agree with TRBD2. Sequenced input: PBMCs or T cells enriched from blood (not recorded which). The source is a woman in her 30s who had recovered from COVID-19. The CDR3 here is CASSVEAGLPQETQYF. The DNA for the CDR3 is TGTGCCAGCAGCGTAGAGGCGGGACTACCTCAAGAGACCCAGTACTTC.